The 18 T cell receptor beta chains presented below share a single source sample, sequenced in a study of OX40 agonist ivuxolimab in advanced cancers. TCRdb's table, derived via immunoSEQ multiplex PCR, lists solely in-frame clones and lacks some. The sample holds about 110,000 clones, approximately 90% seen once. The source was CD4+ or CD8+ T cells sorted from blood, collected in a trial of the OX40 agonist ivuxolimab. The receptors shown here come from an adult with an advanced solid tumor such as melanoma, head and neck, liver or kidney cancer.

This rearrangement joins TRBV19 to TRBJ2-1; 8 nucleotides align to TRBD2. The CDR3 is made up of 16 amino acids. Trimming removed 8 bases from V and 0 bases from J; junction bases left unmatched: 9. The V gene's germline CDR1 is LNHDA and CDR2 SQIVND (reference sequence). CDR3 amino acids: CASLDGGESSYNEQFF. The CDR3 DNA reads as TGTGCCAGTCTCGACGGGGGGGAAAGCTCCTACAATGAGCAGTTCTTC.

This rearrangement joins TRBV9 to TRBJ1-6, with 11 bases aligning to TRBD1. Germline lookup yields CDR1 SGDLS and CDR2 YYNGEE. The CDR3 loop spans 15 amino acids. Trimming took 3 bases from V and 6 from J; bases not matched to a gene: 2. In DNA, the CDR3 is TGTGCCAGCAGCGAGGGGACAGGGGGTAATTCACCCCTCCACTTT. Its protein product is CASSEGTGGNSPLHF.

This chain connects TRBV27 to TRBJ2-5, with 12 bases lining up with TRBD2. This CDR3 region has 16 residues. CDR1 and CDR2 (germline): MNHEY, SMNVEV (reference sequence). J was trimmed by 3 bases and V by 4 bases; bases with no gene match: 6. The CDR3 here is CASSSPTSGGKETQYF. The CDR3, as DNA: TGTGCCAGCAGTTCCCCGACTAGCGGGGGCAAAGAGACCCAGTACTTC.

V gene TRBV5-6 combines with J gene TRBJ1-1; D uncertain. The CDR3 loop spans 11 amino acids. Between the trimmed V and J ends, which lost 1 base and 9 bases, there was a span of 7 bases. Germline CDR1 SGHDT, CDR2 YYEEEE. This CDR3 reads CASSLLDKAFF. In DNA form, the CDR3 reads TGTGCCAGCAGCTTGCTCGATAAAGCTTTCTTT.

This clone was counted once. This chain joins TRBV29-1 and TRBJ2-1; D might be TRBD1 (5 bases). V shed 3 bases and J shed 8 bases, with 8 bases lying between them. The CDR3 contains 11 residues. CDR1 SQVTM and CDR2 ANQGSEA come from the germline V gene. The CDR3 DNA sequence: TGCAGCGTTGAGGGGCTTTATGAGCAGTTCTTC. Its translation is CSVEGLYEQFF.

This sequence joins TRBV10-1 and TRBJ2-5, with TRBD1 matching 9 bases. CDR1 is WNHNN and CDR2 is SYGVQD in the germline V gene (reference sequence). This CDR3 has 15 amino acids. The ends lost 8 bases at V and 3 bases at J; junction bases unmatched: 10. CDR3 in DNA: TGCGCCAGCGGAGAAGCGGGACAGGGTGAAGAGACCCAGTACTTC. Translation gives CASGEAGQGEETQYF.

CDR3 DNA sequence: TGCAGCGTCCTTCTGGGGGAGACCCAGTACTTC. It codes for CSVLLGETQYF. This chain links TRBV29-1 with TRBJ2-5; D is uncertain. V was pared by 6 bases and J by 5 bases, with 10 bases between. This CDR3 contains 11 residues. Germline CDR1 reads SQVTM; CDR2 reads ANQGSEA.

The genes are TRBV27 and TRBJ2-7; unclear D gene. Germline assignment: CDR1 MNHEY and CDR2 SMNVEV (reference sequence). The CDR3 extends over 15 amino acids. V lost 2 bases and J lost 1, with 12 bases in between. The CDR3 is CASSLNRPKSYEQYF. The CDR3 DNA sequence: TGTGCCAGCAGTTTAAATAGGCCCAAGTCCTACGAGCAGTACTTC.

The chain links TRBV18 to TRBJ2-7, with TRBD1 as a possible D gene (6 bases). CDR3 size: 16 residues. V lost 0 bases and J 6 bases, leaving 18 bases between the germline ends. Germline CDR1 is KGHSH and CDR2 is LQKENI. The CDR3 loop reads CASSPPTGKGPFEQYF. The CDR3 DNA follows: TGTGCCAGCTCACCACCGACAGGCAAGGGCCCCTTCGAGCAGTACTTC.

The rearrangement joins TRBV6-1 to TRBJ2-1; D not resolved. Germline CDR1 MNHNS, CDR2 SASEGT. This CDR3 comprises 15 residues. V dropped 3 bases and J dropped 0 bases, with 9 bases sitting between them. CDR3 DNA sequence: TGTGCCAGCAGTGAGACTCGAAGCTCCTACAATGAGCAGTTCTTC. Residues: CASSETRSSYNEQFF.

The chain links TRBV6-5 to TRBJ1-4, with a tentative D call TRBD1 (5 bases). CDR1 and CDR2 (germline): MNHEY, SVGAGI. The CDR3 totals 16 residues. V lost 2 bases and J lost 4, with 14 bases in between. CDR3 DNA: TGTGCCAGCAGTTACAGCCCAGGGTCTGGTAATGAAAAACTGTTTTTT. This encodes CASSYSPGSGNEKLFF.

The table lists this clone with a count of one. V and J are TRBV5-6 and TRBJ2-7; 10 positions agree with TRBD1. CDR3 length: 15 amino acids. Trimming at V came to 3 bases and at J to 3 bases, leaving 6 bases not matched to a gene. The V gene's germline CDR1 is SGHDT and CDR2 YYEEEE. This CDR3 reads CASSSTGQGFYEQYF. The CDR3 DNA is TGTGCCAGCAGCTCAACGGGACAGGGGTTCTACGAGCAGTACTTC.

The CDR3 sequence is CASMENTEAFF. CDR3 in DNA: TGTGCCAGCATGGAGAACACTGAAGCTTTCTTT. The chain carries TRBV6-5 and TRBJ1-1; D is unclear. The CDR3 covers 11 residues. Germline V gene data show CDR1 as MNHEY and CDR2 as SVGAGI. V was clipped by 7 bases and J by 1 base, with 4 bases between them.

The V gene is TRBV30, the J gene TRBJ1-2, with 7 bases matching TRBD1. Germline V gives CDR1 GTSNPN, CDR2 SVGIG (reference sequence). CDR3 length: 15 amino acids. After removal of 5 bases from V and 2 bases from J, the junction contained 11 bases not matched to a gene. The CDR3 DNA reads TGTGCCTGGGGGGCAGGGGGAGCAGCCAACTATGGCTACACCTTC. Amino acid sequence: CAWGAGGAANYGYTF.

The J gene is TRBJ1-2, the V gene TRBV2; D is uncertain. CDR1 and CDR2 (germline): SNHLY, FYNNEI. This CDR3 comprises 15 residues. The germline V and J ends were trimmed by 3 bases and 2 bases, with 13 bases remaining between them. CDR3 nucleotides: TGTGCCAGCAGTGATTTAGTCGTCCGGAACTATGGCTACACCTTC. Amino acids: CASSDLVVRNYGYTF.

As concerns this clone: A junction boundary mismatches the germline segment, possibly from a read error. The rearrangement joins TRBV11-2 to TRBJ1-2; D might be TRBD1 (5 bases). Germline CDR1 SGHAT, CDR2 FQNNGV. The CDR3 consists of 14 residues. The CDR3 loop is CASSPLGQGYGYGF. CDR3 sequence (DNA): TGTGCCAGCAGTCCTCTCGGGCAGGGCTATGGCTACGGCTTC.

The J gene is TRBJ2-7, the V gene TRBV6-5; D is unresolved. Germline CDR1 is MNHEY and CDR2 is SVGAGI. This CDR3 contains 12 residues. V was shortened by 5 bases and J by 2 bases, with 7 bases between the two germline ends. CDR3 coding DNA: TGTGCCAGCAGTGAACTGACCTACGAGCAGTACTTC. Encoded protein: CASSELTYEQYF.

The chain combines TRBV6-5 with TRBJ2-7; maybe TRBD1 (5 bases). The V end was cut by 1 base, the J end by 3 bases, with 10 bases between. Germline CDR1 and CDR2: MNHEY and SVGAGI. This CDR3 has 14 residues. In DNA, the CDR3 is TGTGCCAGCAGTTACTTGGACAAGAACTACGAGCAGTACTTC. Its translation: CASSYLDKNYEQYF.